These 28 T cell receptor beta chains were all obtained from the same sample, sequenced in a study of T-cell reconstitution after alpha-beta-depleted transplantation in children. It was with unique molecular identifiers that the TCRbeta library was prepared. MiXCR, applied by TCRdb to the PCR reads, yields one record per CDR3 protein. The table has hundreds of thousands of distinct CDR3 sequences, roughly a tenth seen once. The sequenced sample was PBMCs, obtained before TCRalphabeta/CD19-depleted stem cell transplant. These receptors were collected from a child aged 2-9 years with inherited bone marrow failure, due to receive a stem cell transplant.

The genes are TRBV20-1 and TRBJ1-2; 7 nucleotides agree with TRBD1. Per germline, CDR1 DFQATT and CDR2 SNEGSKA (reference sequence). This CDR3 is 16 amino acids long. V shed 5 bases and J 3 bases; nucleotides not matched to a gene: 15. CDR3 nucleotides: TGCAGTGCTGACCATGACAGGGCCCCCCTCGACTATGGCTACACCTTC. It codes for CSADHDRAPLDYGYTF.

This clonotype showed up many times. The V call is TRBV5-1, the J call TRBJ2-7; D not certain. The CDR3 length is 14 residues. V lost 0 bases and J 1 base, leaving 8 bases between the germline ends. CDR1 and CDR2 (germline): SGHRS, YFSETQ. The CDR3 sequence: CASSLEAPSYEQYF. The CDR3 DNA follows: TGCGCCAGCAGCTTGGAGGCCCCATCCTACGAGCAGTACTTC.

The chain joins TRBV10-1 to TRBJ2-7; no reliable D call. Germline V gene data show CDR1 as WNHNN and CDR2 as SYGVQD (reference sequence). The CDR3 contains 16 residues. V was shortened by 8 bases and J by 4 bases, with 24 bases between the two germline ends. The chain's CDR3 is CASVPVVIHLLYEQYF. CDR3 in DNA: TGCGCCAGCGTACCGGTAGTGATCCACCTCCTATACGAGCAGTACTTC.

The sample holds a few counts of this clonotype. The chain combines TRBV30 with TRBJ2-1, with 7 bases identical to TRBD1. The germline gives CDR1 GTSNPN, CDR2 SVGIG (reference sequence). Unmatched junction bases numbered 5, after V lost 2 bases and J lost 1 base. The CDR3 is 15 residues long. DNA of the CDR3: TGTGCCTGGAGTCCCGGGACAGTTTCCTACAATGAGCAGTTCTTC. Its translation is CAWSPGTVSYNEQFF.

This clonotype was seen many times. V gene TRBV11-2 combines with J gene TRBJ2-1, with 11 positions matching TRBD2. The CDR3 sequence is 16 residues long. V lost 3 bases and J lost 6; bases outside the gene matches: 7. CDR1 and CDR2 (germline): SGHAT, FQNNGV. The chain's CDR3 is CASSLETGTSGNEQFF. The CDR3 DNA reads as TGTGCCAGCAGCTTGGAAACCGGGACTAGCGGCAATGAGCAGTTCTTC. Combining the CDR3 with reference TRBV11-2 and TRBJ2-1 gives the whole variable domain EAGVAQSPRYKIIEKRQSVAFWCNPISGHATLYWYQQILGQGPKLLIQFQNNGVVDDSQLPKDRFSAERLKGVDSTLKIQPAKLEDSAVYLCASSLETGTSGNEQFFGPGTRLTVL.

V and J are TRBV6-5 and TRBJ2-2; D is uncertain. This CDR3 has 15 amino acids. The germline V gene has CDR1 MNHEY and CDR2 SVGAGI. Trimming stripped 0 bases from V and 5 bases from J, with 10 bases between. The chain's CDR3 is CASSYSDGRTGELFF. The CDR3 DNA reads as TGTGCCAGCAGTTACTCGGATGGGCGGACCGGGGAGCTGTTTTTT.

This clonotype was seen at least ten times. This chain uses TRBV12-3 or TRBV12-4 with TRBJ1-4; a weak D match, TRBD1 (6 bases). Trimming removed 5 bases at V and 6 bases at J, with 16 bases between. The CDR3 runs 15 residues. The CDR3 here is CASSLSGGSDEKLFF. The CDR3 region has the DNA TGTGCCAGCAGTCTATCCGGGGGCTCCGATGAAAAACTGTTTTTT.

V usage is TRBV23-1 and J usage is TRBJ2-7, with D perhaps being TRBD1 or TRBD2 (6 bases each). TRBV23-1 is classed as an ORF, of uncertain function. Deletions cut 5 bases from V and 3 bases from J, with 11 bases between. The CDR3 has 13 residues. CDR3 sequence reads: CASSTGGYYEQYF. CDR3 DNA: TGCGCCAGCAGTACCGGGGGCTACTACGAGCAGTACTTC.

This clonotype was counted only a few times. The chain carries TRBV20-1 and TRBJ2-7; perhaps TRBD2 as D (7 bases). In germline, CDR1 is DFQATT, CDR2 SNEGSKA (reference sequence). The CDR3 spans 18 residues. V dropped 0 bases and J dropped 3 bases, with 24 bases sitting between them. The CDR3 spells CSARDDGGASGTLYEQYF. The CDR3 DNA reads TGCAGTGCTAGAGATGATGGGGGGGCAAGCGGGACCCTCTACGAGCAGTACTTC.

This clonotype was detected a few times. The chain combines TRBV20-1 with TRBJ2-7; a weak D match, TRBD1 (5 bases). CDR1 and CDR2 from the germline V gene are DFQATT and SNEGSKA (reference sequence). V lost 0 bases and J lost 6, with 12 bases in between. This CDR3 is 13 amino acids long. The CDR3 sequence: CSARDYPGPEQYF. In DNA form, the CDR3 reads TGCAGTGCTAGAGATTATCCAGGGCCCGAGCAGTACTTC.

With regard to this clonotype: It may be a read error: a sequence one base away is much more abundant. The chain recombines TRBV11-1 with TRBJ2-3; D is unclear. Trimming pared 5 bases from V and 4 bases from J, leaving 16 bases between. Germline values: CDR1 SGHAT, CDR2 FQDESV (reference sequence). CDR3 length: 15 amino acids. The DNA of the CDR3 is TGTGCCAGCAGCCCCCCGCTTGGCCTCGCAGATACGCAGTATTTT. This gives the protein CASSPPLGLADTQYF.

This clonotype was seen many times. This chain uses TRBV7-2 with TRBJ1-1; tentative D call: TRBD1 (6 bases). CDR1 is SGHTA and CDR2 is FQGNSA in the germline V gene. CDR3 length: 15 amino acids. V gave up 7 bases and J gave up 9 bases, with 24 bases separating them. Here the CDR3 DNA reads TGTGCCAGCACCTTTATTAGTGGTTGGACAGAACAAGCTTTCTTT. Amino acids: CASTFISGWTEQAFF.

This clonotype was detected many times. The chain links TRBV7-6 to TRBJ2-7, with a possible D match to TRBD2 (6 bases). The V end was cut by 4 bases, the J end by 5 bases, with 12 bases between. This CDR3 comprises 13 residues. In germline, CDR1 is SGHVS, CDR2 FNYEAQ. The CDR3 coding sequence is TGTGCCAGCAGCTCCCTGGACTACCACGAGCAGTACTTC. Translated: CASSSLDYHEQYF.

This clonotype was counted many times. J is TRBJ1-1 and V is TRBV12-3 or TRBV12-4, with 7 bases lining up with TRBD1. This CDR3 spans 16 amino acids. Losses at the gene ends were 6 bases for V and 2 bases for J; bases not matched to a gene: 12. CDR3: CASRGTEQGVNTEAFF. The DNA of the CDR3 is TGTGCCAGCAGAGGGACGGAGCAGGGGGTTAACACTGAAGCTTTCTTT.

The rearrangement uses TRBV20-1 and TRBJ2-2; D is perhaps TRBD1 or TRBD2 (5 bases each). This CDR3 comprises 17 residues. Per germline, CDR1 DFQATT and CDR2 SNEGSKA (reference sequence). Trimming left V 3 bases short and J 5 bases short, with 22 bases between. This CDR3 is CSASGAHGTAGTGELFF. In DNA form, the CDR3 reads TGCAGTGCTAGTGGGGCCCACGGGACGGCCGGGACCGGGGAGCTGTTTTTT.

This clonotype was observed many times. The DNA for the CDR3 is TGTGCCAGCAGCCCTAGGACTAGCGGGAGGGAGACCGGGGAGCTGTTTTTT. It yields the protein CASSPRTSGRETGELFF. This sequence joins TRBV4-2 and TRBJ2-2, with TRBD2 matching 15 bases. CDR1 and CDR2 from the germline V gene are LGHNA and YNFKEQ. V gave up 4 bases and J gave up 5 bases; unmatched junction bases: 5. This CDR3 contains 17 residues.

In its sample, this clonotype was seen a few times. The chain is built from TRBV6-2 or TRBV6-3 and TRBJ2-7; no firm D call. Germline assignment: CDR1 MNHEY and CDR2 SVGEGT. The CDR3 covers 14 residues. Deletions cut 4 bases from V and 0 bases from J, with 10 bases between. CDR3 sequence (DNA): TGTGCCAGCAGTTGGACCCCCAACTCCTACGAGCAGTACTTC. Amino acids: CASSWTPNSYEQYF.

The chain is built from TRBV14 and TRBJ1-5, with D perhaps matching TRBD1 (5 bases). This CDR3 has 16 amino acids. V was shortened by 0 bases and J by 5 bases, with 14 bases between the two germline ends. Germline assignment: CDR1 SGHDN and CDR2 FVKESK. Written as DNA, the CDR3 is TGTGCCAGCAGCCAAGATAGGGCAGGGATCGATCAGCCCCAGCATTTT. This encodes CASSQDRAGIDQPQHF. Complete variable domain (other parts from reference TRBV14 and TRBJ1-5): EAGVTQFPSHSVIEKGQTVTLRCDPISGHDNLYWYRRVMGKEIKFLLHFVKESKQDESGMPNNRFLAERTGGTYSTLKVQPAELEDSGVYFCASSQDRAGIDQPQHFGDGTRLSIL.

This clonotype was counted at least ten times. The chain combines TRBV4-1 with TRBJ1-6; 7 nucleotides agree with TRBD1. J was trimmed by 4 bases and V by 4 bases; bases with no gene match: 4. The germline gives CDR1 MGHRA, CDR2 YSYEKL. The length of the CDR3 is 15 residues. The CDR3 loop is CASSPDRPYNSPLHF. CDR3 nucleotide sequence: TGCGCCAGCAGCCCGGACAGGCCATATAATTCACCCCTCCACTTT.

The chain employs TRBV4-3 and TRBJ2-4; 11 bases fit TRBD1. CDR1 and CDR2 from the germline V gene are LGHNA and YSLEER. The CDR3 is made up of 15 amino acids. With V trimmed by 3 bases and J by 5 bases, 3 bases remained unmatched. In nucleotides, the CDR3 is TGCGCCAGCAGCCACCGGGACAGGGGGGAAAACATTCAGTACTTC. It codes for CASSHRDRGENIQYF.

This clonotype occurred many times. This chain links TRBV9 with TRBJ2-1; D unclear. The ends were cut back, 1 base at V and 10 bases at J, with 12 bases in the middle. Germline CDR1 SGDLS, CDR2 YYNGEE. The CDR3 length is 13 residues. CDR3 region: CASSVPAGREQFF. The CDR3 bases are TGTGCCAGCAGCGTACCGGCCGGCCGCGAGCAGTTCTTC. The full variable domain, completed using reference TRBV9 and TRBJ2-1, is DSGVTQTPKHLITATGQRVTLRCSPRSGDLSVYWYQQSLDQGLQFLIQYYNGEERAKGNILERFSAQQFPDLHSELNLSSLELGDSALYFCASSVPAGREQFFGPGTRLTVL.

A word on this clonotype: This may arise from a read error, as a much more abundant clone is one base away. The chain links TRBV5-1 to TRBJ2-3; perhaps TRBD2 as D (5 bases). In germline, CDR1 is SGHRS, CDR2 YFSETQ. The CDR3 sequence is 15 residues long. The CDR3 is CASSLLAVGTDMQYF. For the CDR3, the DNA is TGCGCCAGCAGCTTGCTAGCTGTAGGCACAGATATGCAGTATTTT.

This clonotype came up many times. CDR3 nucleotides: TGTGCCAGCAGTTTGGGACAGGGGAGGGATACGCAGTATTTT. Translating gives CASSLGQGRDTQYF. V gene TRBV28 combines with J gene TRBJ2-3; 10 positions match TRBD1. This CDR3 is 14 amino acids long. The V segment lost 3 bases and the J segment 6 bases; nucleotides outside the gene matches: 3. Germline lookup yields CDR1 MDHEN and CDR2 SYDVKM.

There are many counts of this clonotype. The V gene is TRBV4-3, the J gene TRBJ1-2, with TRBD1 matching over 8 bases. This CDR3 comprises 12 residues. Germline trimming cut 5 bases from V and 7 bases from J; bases unmatched to any gene: 3. The germline CDR1 and CDR2 sequences are LGHNA and YSLEER. The CDR3 DNA sequence: TGCGCCAGCAGCACCACAGGGGGTGGCTACACCTTC. Translated, it gives CASSTTGGGYTF.

This clonotype came up many times. This chain connects TRBV11-2 to TRBJ2-1; D perhaps matches TRBD2 (6 bases). The length of the CDR3 is 16 residues. Germline loops: CDR1 SGHAT, CDR2 FQNNGV. Trimming took 5 bases from V and 9 from J, leaving 23 bases between them. The CDR3 DNA follows: TGTGCCAGCAGCCAATTTCCTAGGCGGGGAGAGATTGAGCAGTTCTTC. Amino acid sequence: CASSQFPRRGEIEQFF.

This clonotype was observed at least ten times. The rearrangement uses TRBV13 and TRBJ1-1; no definite D call. V was pared by 0 bases and J by 3 bases, with 11 bases between. Germline V gene lookup returns CDR1 PRHDT and CDR2 FYEKMQ (reference sequence). CDR3 length: 15 residues. In nucleotides, the CDR3 is TGTGCCAGCAGCTTAGGAGCATTTGCGGACACTGAAGCTTTCTTT. This sequence encodes CASSLGAFADTEAFF. Filled out from reference TRBV13 and TRBJ1-1, the complete variable domain reads AAGVIQSPRHLIKEKRETATLKCYPIPRHDTVYWYQQGPGQDPQFLISFYEKMQSDKGSIPDRFSAQQFSDYHSELNMSSLELGDSALYFCASSLGAFADTEAFFGQGTRLTVV.

The chain has TRBV5-1 and TRBJ2-1, with 12 bases identical to TRBD2. The junction had 19 bases not matched to a gene; V was cut back by 3 bases and J by 0 bases. In germline, CDR1 is SGHRS, CDR2 YFSETQ. The CDR3 sequence is 22 residues long. CDR3 DNA: TGCGCCAGCAGCTGGGACAGGCCGGGGCTAGCGGGAGGGAAAAGCTCCTACAATGAGCAGTTCTTC. Its protein product is CASSWDRPGLAGGKSSYNEQFF.

This clonotype occurred many times. CDR3 coding DNA: TGTGCCAGCAGCTTCCCCGAGCCGGGGGAGACCCAGTACTTC. Its protein is CASSFPEPGETQYF. V is TRBV7-9 and J is TRBJ2-5; TRBD2 is a possible D gene (5 bases). Germline CDR1 reads SEHNR; CDR2 reads FQNEAQ (reference sequence). Trimming cost V 3 bases and J 5 bases, with 13 bases left between them. The CDR3 has 14 residues.